This T cell receptor beta chain was identified in a study of human T cells and chemical hapten exposure. As for the study in general: Cases of alopecia areata, totalis or universalis occurred in a predominantly female patient group.

A single record per CDR3 protein comes from TCRdb applying MiXCR to the RACE reads. The sample lists more than 250,000 distinct CDR3 sequences, about 8.6% occurring once. As for time point: pre-sensitization, week 0. Regarding treatment: therapeutic diphenylcyclopropenone sensitization with weekly scalp DPC. This clonotype was seen repeatedly, ten times or more. With V trimmed by 3 bases and J by 2 bases, 2 bases remained unmatched. Germline CDR1 reads SGHRS; CDR2 reads YFSETQ. This CDR3 spans 14 amino acids. The origin of this receptor is a woman aged 40 to 49 with alopecia areata. Some clones in this sample may be carry-over from other donors' samples. This rearrangement joins TRBV5-1 to TRBJ2-7, with 10 bases that match TRBD2. The material was whole blood, obtained in connection with sensitization to the hapten diphenylcyclopropenone (DPC). CDR3 DNA sequence: TGCGCCAGCAGCTGGACTAGCGGTACCTACGAGCAGTACTTC. It specifies CASSWTSGTYEQYF.